The present TCR beta chain was sequenced within a study of beta chain features in type 1 diabetes. General study findings and limits: Amplification by PCR could prefer shorter templates, with the same effect in patients and controls. People with Type 1 diabetes carried modestly yet significantly shorter TCRB CDR3s in all four CD4+ subsets.

Details on this clone: Its specificity is unknown.

Expressed TCRB transcripts were sequenced because the entire RNA isolate underwent reverse transcription. Sequencing used immunoSEQ multiplex PCR; TCRdb keeps in-frame clones, though not all of them. The sample lists about 350,000 clones, less than 20% seen once, with under 0.055% in the top ten. This CDR3 comprises 14 residues. Unmatched junction bases numbered 7, after V lost 6 bases and J lost 5 bases. Germline V gene sequence: CDR1 LNHDA, CDR2 SQIVND (reference sequence). The TCR originated in a woman under 30 in good health. The chain employs TRBV19 and TRBJ2-5, with 9 bases aligning to TRBD2. The sample taken for sequencing was naive CD4+ T cells from blood. The CDR3, as DNA: TGTGCCAGTAGCTCCGGGACTAGCCGGGAGACCCAGTACTTC. Its translation: CASSSGTSRETQYF.